The 8 T cell receptor beta chains reported below all come from one sample, sequenced in a study of blood T cells in healthy people across ages. A J-beta primer mix and a sample-barcoded 5' primer were used in a second PCR of about 6 to 12 cycles. TCRdb reprocessed the 5' RACE reads with MiXCR, giving one entry per CDR3 protein. The table shows fewer than 1,200,000 distinct CDR3 sequences, with roughly a quarter occurring only once. A further study also used this sample, focusing on T cells of mothers and their children.

Sequenced sample: blood. These receptors all come from a girl between 2 and 10 years old in good health.

This clonotype was detected only a few times. Compared with germline, one end of the junction differs, possibly owing to a read error. J is TRBJ1-2 and V is TRBV11-2, with D unresolved. This CDR3 is built from 14 residues. Per germline, CDR1 SGHAT and CDR2 FQNNGV. The CDR3 protein is CTSSLWAGSLGYTF. The CDR3, as DNA: TGTACCAGCAGCCTATGGGCGGGGTCGCTTGGCTACACCTTC. Drawing the rest from reference TRBV11-2 and TRBJ1-2, the complete variable domain is EAGVAQSPRYKIIEKRQSVAFWCNPISGHATLYWYQQILGQGPKLLIQFQNNGVVDDSQLPKDRFSAERLKGVDSTLKIQPAKLEDSAVYLCTSSLWAGSLGYTFGSGTRLTVV.

This clonotype has only a few counts. The J gene is TRBJ2-4, the V gene TRBV20-1; 11 bases line up with TRBD2. CDR1 and CDR2 (germline): DFQATT, SNEGSKA (reference sequence). V was pared by 6 bases and J by 0 bases, with 10 bases of the junction left unmatched. The CDR3 is made up of 17 amino acids. The CDR3 sequence: CSAEGLADLLAKNIQYF. The CDR3 nucleotides read TGCAGTGCCGAGGGACTAGCGGATCTTCTAGCCAAAAACATTCAGTACTTC.

A few counts support this clonotype. J is TRBJ2-1 and V is TRBV28, with D possibly TRBD2 on 6 matching bases. The CDR3 has 15 residues. Trimming left V 2 bases short and J 3 bases short, with 11 bases between. The germline V gene encodes CDR1 MDHEN and CDR2 SYDVKM. Written as DNA, the CDR3 is TGTGCCAGCAGTTTAGTTGGCGGGAACTACAATGAGCAGTTCTTC. Residues: CASSLVGGNYNEQFF.

This clonotype appeared a few times. The chain joins TRBV6-2 or TRBV6-3 to TRBJ2-7; 9 bases align to TRBD1. The CDR3 runs 14 residues. V was pared by 3 bases and J by 2 bases, with 2 bases of the junction left unmatched. From germline, CDR1 is MNHEY and CDR2 SVGEGT. CDR3 sequence (DNA): TGTGCCAGCAGTTATACAGGGGGCCCCTACGAGCAGTACTTC. Translating gives CASSYTGGPYEQYF.

J is TRBJ2-7 and V is TRBV20-1; a weak D match, TRBD2 (6 bases). V was shortened by 3 bases and J by 4 bases, with 19 bases between the two germline ends. This CDR3 is built from 15 residues. CDR1 is DFQATT, CDR2 SNEGSKA, per germline (reference sequence). CDR3 protein: CSARNRDSPGYEQYF. The CDR3 nucleotides read TGCAGTGCTAGGAACCGGGACTCCCCGGGATACGAGCAGTACTTC.

This chain connects TRBV14 to TRBJ1-1; D gene unclear. Germline V gene data show CDR1 as SGHDN and CDR2 as FVKESK. V lost 5 bases, J lost 3 bases, and 16 bases lay in between. CDR3 length: 15 residues. The CDR3 sequence is CASSLINGRYTEAFF. CDR3 nucleotide sequence: TGTGCCAGCAGCTTAATTAACGGGAGGTACACTGAAGCTTTCTTT.

The CDR3 loop is CASSWVVAGDQETQYF. The CDR3 DNA sequence: TGTGCCAGCAGCTGGGTTGTGGCAGGCGACCAAGAGACCCAGTACTTC. The V and J genes are TRBV7-2 and TRBJ2-5; D gene unclear. Germline loops: CDR1 SGHTA, CDR2 FQGNSA. This CDR3 region has 16 residues. Trimming removed 4 bases from V and 0 bases from J, with 15 bases in between. The full variable domain, in which reference TRBV7-2 and TRBJ2-5 provide the parts outside the CDR3, is GAGVSQSPSNKVTEKGKDVELRCDPISGHTALYWYRQSLGQGLEFLIYFQGNSAPDKSGLPSDRFSAERTGGSVSTLTIQRTQQEDSAVYLCASSWVVAGDQETQYFGPGTRLLVL.

This chain joins TRBV9 and TRBJ2-4; D may be TRBD2 (7 bases). The V end lost 4 bases, the J end lost 7 bases, and 21 bases lay between the germline ends. Per the germline V gene, CDR1 is SGDLS and CDR2 is YYNGEE. The CDR3 consists of 16 residues. The CDR3 reads CASSRGGGQFGNIQYF. The CDR3 region has the DNA TGTGCCAGCAGCAGGGGGGGAGGGCAGTTCGGGAACATTCAGTACTTC.